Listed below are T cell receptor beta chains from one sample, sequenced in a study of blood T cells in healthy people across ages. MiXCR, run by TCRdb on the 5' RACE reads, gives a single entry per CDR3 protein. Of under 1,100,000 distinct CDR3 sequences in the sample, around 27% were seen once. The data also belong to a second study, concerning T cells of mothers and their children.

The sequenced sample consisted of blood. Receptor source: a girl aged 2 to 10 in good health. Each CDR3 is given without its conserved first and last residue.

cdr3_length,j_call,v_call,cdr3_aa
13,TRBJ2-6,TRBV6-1,ASKSGLWGANVLT
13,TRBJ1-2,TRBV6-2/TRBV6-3,ASSENFQGARGYT
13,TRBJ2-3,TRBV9,ASSVGGSSTDTQY
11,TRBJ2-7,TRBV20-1,SASKGGKDEQY
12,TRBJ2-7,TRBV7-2,ASSTGLAVYEQY
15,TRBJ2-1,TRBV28,ASSWGGRRNFEDEQF
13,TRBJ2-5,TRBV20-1,SAPAVQRGAVTQY
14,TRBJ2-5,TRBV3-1,ASSQDGTGVFETQY
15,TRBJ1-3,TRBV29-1,SVEFGGITNSGNTIY
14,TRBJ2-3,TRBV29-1,SVEDLALAGMDTQY
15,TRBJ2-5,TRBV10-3,AISEGIRNREQETQY
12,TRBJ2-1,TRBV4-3,ASSQHVSNNEQF
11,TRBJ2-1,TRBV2,AHQRAVYDEQF
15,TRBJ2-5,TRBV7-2,ASSPSMAGGPGETQY
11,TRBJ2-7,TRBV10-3,AISEKGGYEQY
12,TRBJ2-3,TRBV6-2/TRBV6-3,VTTGLTSTDTQY
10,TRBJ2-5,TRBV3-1,ASSQDRDRTY
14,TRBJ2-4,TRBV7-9,ASSFLGSEAKNIQY
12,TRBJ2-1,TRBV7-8,ASSFPGDPNEQF
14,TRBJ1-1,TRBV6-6,ASSYWVGSERPEAF
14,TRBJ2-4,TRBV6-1,ASNLSALDLKNIQY
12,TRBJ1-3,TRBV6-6,ASRTFLSGNTIY
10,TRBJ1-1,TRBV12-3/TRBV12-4,ASSLKGLEAF
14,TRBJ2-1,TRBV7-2,ASSSGLTTEEDEQF
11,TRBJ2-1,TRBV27,ASSSLKGNEQF
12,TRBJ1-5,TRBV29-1,SVGDSFSNQPQH
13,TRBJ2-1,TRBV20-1,SADLAGRFINEQF
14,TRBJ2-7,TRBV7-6,ASSLGWGQGGGEQY
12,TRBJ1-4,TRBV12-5,ASGTGPGNEKLF
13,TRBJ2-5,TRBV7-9,ASNQWGAGQETQY
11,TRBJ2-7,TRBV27,ASSFRGAYEQY
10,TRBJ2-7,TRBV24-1,ATSDSASEQY
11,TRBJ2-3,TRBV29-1,SVDTTVTDTQY
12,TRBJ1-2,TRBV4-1,ASSQGVSGYGYT
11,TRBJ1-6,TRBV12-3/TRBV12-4,ASAAQRDSPLH
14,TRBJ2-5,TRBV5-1,ASSSGGLASQETQY
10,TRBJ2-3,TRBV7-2,ASSPEGYTQY
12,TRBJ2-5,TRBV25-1,ASSEYRREETQY
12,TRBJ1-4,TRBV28,ASRFSATNEKLF
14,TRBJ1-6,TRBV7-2,ASSWESSQGVSPLH
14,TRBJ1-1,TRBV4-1,ASSQDERALNTEAF
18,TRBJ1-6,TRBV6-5,ASSYSWGQVLSSYNSPLH
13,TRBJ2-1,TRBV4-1,ASSHDLASGDEQF
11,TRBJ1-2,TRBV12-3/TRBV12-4,ASSLKRNYGYT
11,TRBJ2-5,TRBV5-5,AGSLSSQETQY
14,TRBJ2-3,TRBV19,ASGTSGALSTDTQY
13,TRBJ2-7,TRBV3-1,ASSATFSHIYEQY
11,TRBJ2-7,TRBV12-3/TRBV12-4,ASSQPAGNEQY
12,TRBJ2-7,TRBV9,ASSVDPGGNEQY
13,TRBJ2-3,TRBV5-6,ASSLRQGVSDTQY
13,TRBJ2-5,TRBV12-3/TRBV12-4,ASSSTSGSQETQY
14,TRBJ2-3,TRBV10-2,ASSEGARPPADTQY
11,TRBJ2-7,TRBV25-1,ASSASSVVWQY